This T cell receptor (beta chain) appears in the sequencing data of a study of T cells in Graves' hyperthyroidism and ophthalmopathy. Regions amplified from RNA transcripts were the TCR beta CDR3 regions. The HTBI set primed first-round TCR CDR3 RT-PCR. TCRdb reanalysed the multiplex PCR reads using MiXCR and keeps one entry per CDR3 protein. The table shows hundreds of thousands of distinct CDR3 sequences, with approximately 17% occurring only once. V was clipped by 4 bases and J by 8 bases; unmatched bases: 11. Germline-derived CDR1 and CDR2 are SGHRS and YFSETQ. There are 15 residues in the CDR3. Sequences were obtained from blood. The V and J genes are TRBV5-1 and TRBJ1-3; 8 bases are a match to TRBD1. The sequence was collected from a woman aged 18 to 35 with Graves' ophthalmopathy. CDR3 coding DNA: TGCGCCAGCAGCCCCACGGGACAGGCGGCGGACACCATATATTTT. Translating gives CASSPTGQAADTIYF.